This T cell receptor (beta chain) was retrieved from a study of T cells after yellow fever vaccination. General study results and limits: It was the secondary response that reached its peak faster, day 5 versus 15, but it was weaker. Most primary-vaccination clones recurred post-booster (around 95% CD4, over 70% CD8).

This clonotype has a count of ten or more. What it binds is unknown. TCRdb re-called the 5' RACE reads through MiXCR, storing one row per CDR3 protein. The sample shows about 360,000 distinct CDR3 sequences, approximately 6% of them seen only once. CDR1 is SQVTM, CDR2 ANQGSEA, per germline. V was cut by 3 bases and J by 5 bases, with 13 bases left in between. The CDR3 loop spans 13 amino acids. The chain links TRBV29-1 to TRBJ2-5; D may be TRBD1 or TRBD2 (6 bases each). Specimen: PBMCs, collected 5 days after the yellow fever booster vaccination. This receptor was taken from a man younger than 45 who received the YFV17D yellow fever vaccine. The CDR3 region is CSVDRGGSETQYF. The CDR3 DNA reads TGCAGCGTTGACAGGGGAGGTTCGGAGACCCAGTACTTC.